The 27 T cell receptor beta chains listed next were all sequenced from one sample in a study of T cell responses to AZD1222 COVID-19 vaccine. Sequencing was performed with immunoSEQ multiplex PCR; in TCRdb, only in-frame clones are kept and a portion is missing. Counted here are more than 110,000 clones, about 93% occurring once; the ten biggest clones make up around 5%. This specimen was peripheral blood, taken on day 0 of AZD1222 vaccination. The receptors here all came from an adult in good health.

The genes are TRBV24-1 and TRBJ2-7, with 8 nucleotides matching TRBD1. V lost 4 bases, J lost 6 bases, and 4 bases stayed unmatched. The CDR3 length is 13 residues. CDR1 and CDR2 from the germline V gene are KGHDR and SFDVKD. This CDR3 reads CATSDATGGEQYF. CDR3 DNA sequence: TGTGCCACCAGTGACGCAACAGGGGGCGAGCAGTACTTC.

The V gene is TRBV7-2, the J gene TRBJ1-2, with D unresolved. CDR1 is SGHTA and CDR2 is FQGNSA in the germline V gene. Trimming left V 0 bases short and J 5 bases short, with 10 bases between. The CDR3 consists of 14 residues. This CDR3 is CASSLALSQYGYTF. CDR3 DNA: TGTGCCAGCAGCTTAGCGCTAAGTCAGTATGGCTACACCTTC.

This chain uses TRBV7-9 with TRBJ2-2, with a weak D call TRBD1 (6 bases). CDR1 is SEHNR and CDR2 is FQNEAQ in the germline V gene (reference sequence). The V end lost 2 bases, the J end lost 2 bases, and 12 bases lay between the germline ends. CDR3 size: 16 residues. DNA of the CDR3: TGTGCCAGCAGCTTACTCCGACAGGCAAACACCGGGGAGCTGTTTTTT. Translation gives CASSLLRQANTGELFF.

The gene calls are TRBV20-1 and TRBJ2-1; 7 bases are shared with TRBD2. The CDR3 is 10 residues long. Trimming removed 6 bases from V and 8 bases from J; junction bases left unmatched: 1. Germline V gene data show CDR1 as DFQATT and CDR2 as SNEGSKA (reference sequence). The CDR3 DNA follows: TGCAGTGCGGGGAGGGATGAGCAGTTCTTC. This codes for CSAGRDEQFF.

The chain couples TRBV30 to TRBJ2-7; D is uncertain. The V gene's germline CDR1 is GTSNPN and CDR2 SVGIG (reference sequence). CDR3 length: 13 residues. Trimming left V 0 bases short and J 6 bases short, with 12 bases between. The CDR3 here is CAWSVREDGEQYF. CDR3 DNA: TGTGCCTGGAGTGTCCGCGAGGACGGCGAGCAGTACTTC.

CDR3 nucleotide sequence: TGTGCCACCAGTGATGGGGGACTAGCGGGAAAAGAGACCCAGTACTTC. Its translation: CATSDGGLAGKETQYF. The chain employs TRBV24-1 and TRBJ2-5, with 13 bases matching TRBD2. Germline V gives CDR1 KGHDR, CDR2 SFDVKD. The CDR3 sequence is 16 residues long. Trimming at V came to 3 bases and at J to 3 bases, leaving 3 bases not matched to a gene.

The chain uses TRBV19 and TRBJ1-4, with D tentatively TRBD1 (5 bases). Trimming removed 11 bases from V and 0 bases from J, with 16 bases in between. There are 15 residues in the CDR3. Germline-derived CDR1 and CDR2 are LNHDA and SQIVND (reference sequence). This chain's CDR3 is CAPPFRGSTNEKLFF. The CDR3 nucleotides are TGTGCCCCTCCGTTTCGGGGGTCAACTAATGAAAAACTGTTTTTT. The full variable domain, with the rest looked up from reference TRBV19 and TRBJ1-4, is DGGITQSPKYLFRKEGQNVTLSCEQNLNHDAMYWYRQDPGQGLRLIYYSQIVNDFQKGDIAEGYSVSREKKESFPLTVTSAQKNPTAFYLCAPPFRGSTNEKLFFGSGTQLSVL.

The rearrangement joins TRBV5-8 to TRBJ2-1; 9 bases fit TRBD2. This CDR3 is 15 amino acids long. Germline trimming cut 4 bases from V and 9 bases from J; bases unmatched to any gene: 11. CDR1 and CDR2 (germline): SGHTS, YDEGEE. CDR3 in DNA: TGTGCCAGCAGCCGAACCGGGACTAGCTTATCTGAGCAGTTCTTC. This codes for CASSRTGTSLSEQFF.

The chain joins TRBV19 to TRBJ1-5; D gene uncertain. This CDR3 spans 12 amino acids. Trimming cost V 7 bases and J 7 bases, with 11 bases left between them. Germline V gives CDR1 LNHDA, CDR2 SQIVND (reference sequence). The CDR3 region is CASKEGLQPQHF. The CDR3 coding sequence is TGTGCCAGTAAGGAGGGTTTGCAGCCCCAGCATTTT.

The chain uses TRBV18 and TRBJ1-1, with a weak D call TRBD1 (5 bases). The CDR3 consists of 15 residues. Trimming removed 5 bases from V and 1 base from J, with 14 bases in between. Germline CDR1 reads KGHSH; CDR2 reads LQKENI. CDR3 loop: CASSEVGAANTEAFF. The DNA of the CDR3 is TGTGCCAGCTCAGAGGTTGGGGCGGCGAACACTGAAGCTTTCTTT.

The chain uses TRBV29-1 and TRBJ2-7; 10 bases are a match to TRBD2. Germline values: CDR1 SQVTM, CDR2 ANQGSEA. Trimming at V came to 3 bases and at J to 3 bases, leaving 8 bases not matched to a gene. This CDR3 has 15 amino acids. CDR3 in DNA: TGCAGCGTTGAGGGTCGGCTAGCGGGGGACTACGAGCAGTACTTC. It codes for CSVEGRLAGDYEQYF.

This rearrangement joins TRBV7-8 to TRBJ1-4; no firm D call. V shed 1 base and J shed 3 bases, with 6 bases lying between them. This CDR3 is 14 amino acids long. Germline V CDR1 and CDR2: SGHVS, FQNEAQ. This CDR3 reads CASSLDRANEKLFF. The CDR3 DNA sequence: TGTGCCAGCAGCTTAGATAGGGCTAATGAAAAACTGTTTTTT.

This rearrangement joins TRBV3-1 (or the pseudogene TRBV3-2) to TRBJ2-1; D may be TRBD2 (6 bases). CDR1 is LGHDT, CDR2 YNNKEL, per germline (reference sequence). The CDR3 runs 14 residues. The V gene lost 3 bases and the J gene lost 5 bases, with 11 bases spanning the gap. The CDR3 loop reads CASSQEGANNEQFF. CDR3 bases: TGTGCCAGCAGCCAGGAGGGCGCGAACAATGAGCAGTTCTTC.

The rearrangement uses TRBV9 and TRBJ2-1; TRBD2 matches at 7 bases. CDR1 and CDR2 (germline): SGDLS, YYNGEE. The CDR3 loop spans 14 amino acids. V dropped 4 bases and J dropped 4; count of bases not matched to a gene: 5. CDR3 nucleotides: TGTGCCAGCAGCCGGGCGGGAGAGTACAATGAGCAGTTCTTC. As protein: CASSRAGEYNEQFF. The complete variable domain, with remaining parts taken from reference TRBV9 and TRBJ2-1, reads DSGVTQTPKHLITATGQRVTLRCSPRSGDLSVYWYQQSLDQGLQFLIQYYNGEERAKGNILERFSAQQFPDLHSELNLSSLELGDSALYFCASSRAGEYNEQFFGPGTRLTVL.

The chain joins TRBV6-5 to TRBJ1-1; 9 positions match TRBD1. Germline V lookup: CDR1 MNHEY, CDR2 SVGAGI. The CDR3 runs to 14 residues. V shed 6 bases, J shed 4 bases, and the junction held 6 bases outside the gene matches. CDR3 DNA: TGTGCCAGCAGAGGGACAGGGTACGGCACTGAAGCTTTCTTT. Its translation is CASRGTGYGTEAFF.

V is TRBV5-4 and J is TRBJ1-1, with D uncertain. Trimming pared 4 bases from V and 0 bases from J, leaving 13 bases between. Germline loops: CDR1 SGHNT, CDR2 YYREEE (reference sequence). This CDR3 region has 15 residues. This chain's CDR3 is CASSPAVGLNTEAFF. CDR3 sequence (DNA): TGTGCCAGCAGCCCCGCGGTAGGATTGAACACTGAAGCTTTCTTT.

The CDR3 sequence is CASNLAGGLGEQFF. In DNA, the CDR3 is TGTGCCAGCAACCTAGCGGGAGGTCTGGGTGAGCAGTTCTTC. The chain couples TRBV28 to TRBJ2-1; 11 positions match TRBD2. Germline V gene lookup returns CDR1 MDHEN and CDR2 SYDVKM. The CDR3 is made up of 14 amino acids. The V and J ends lost 7 bases and 9 bases, in that order; junction bases with no gene match: 8.

DNA of the CDR3: TGTGCCAGCAGTGGGACTAGCGGGAGACTAGAGACCCAGTACTTC. As protein: CASSGTSGRLETQYF. The chain has TRBV2 and TRBJ2-5, with 13 nucleotides matching TRBD2. The V segment lost 4 bases and the J segment 4 bases; nucleotides outside the gene matches: 3. CDR3 size: 15 residues. The germline gives CDR1 SNHLY, CDR2 FYNNEI. The complete variable domain, with remaining parts taken from reference TRBV2 and TRBJ2-5, reads EPEVTQTPSHQVTQMGQEVILRCVPISNHLYFYWYRQILGQKVEFLVSFYNNEISEKSEIFDDQFSVERPDGSNFTLKIRSTKLEDSAMYFCASSGTSGRLETQYFGPGTRLLVL.

The rearrangement joins TRBV5-4 to TRBJ1-2, with 8 bases that match TRBD1. Trimming at V came to 4 bases and at J to 6 bases, leaving 8 bases not matched to a gene. Germline V gene data show CDR1 as SGHNT and CDR2 as YYREEE (reference sequence). The CDR3 contains 14 residues. CDR3 loop: CASSRTAGGHGYTF. CDR3 nucleotides: TGTGCCAGCAGCAGGACAGCAGGGGGCCATGGCTACACCTTC.

The chain couples TRBV18 to TRBJ2-6, with D perhaps assigned TRBD1 or TRBD2 (5 bases each). Trimming removed 4 bases at V and 2 bases at J, with 18 bases between. Germline loops: CDR1 KGHSH, CDR2 LQKENI. This CDR3 has 18 amino acids. The CDR3 DNA follows: TGTGCCAGCTCACGCCTCCCGGGACGGAAACCTGGGGCCAACGTCCTGACTTTC. It encodes CASSRLPGRKPGANVLTF. The full variable domain, rest sourced from reference TRBV18 and TRBJ2-6, is NAGVMQNPRHLVRRRGQEARLRCSPMKGHSHVYWYRQLPEEGLKFMVYLQKENIIDESGMPKERFSAEFPKEGPSILRIQQVVRGDSAAYFCASSRLPGRKPGANVLTFGAGSRLTVL.

The chain recombines TRBV5-1 with TRBJ2-7, with D unresolved. The CDR3 consists of 16 residues. Germline-derived CDR1 and CDR2 are SGHRS and YFSETQ. V was trimmed by 1 base and J by 0 bases, leaving 14 bases between them. This CDR3 reads CASSLLGPMSSYEQYF. CDR3 bases: TGCGCCAGCAGCTTGTTGGGCCCTATGAGCTCCTACGAGCAGTACTTC. Filled out from reference TRBV5-1 and TRBJ2-7, the complete variable domain reads KAGVTQTPRYLIKTRGQQVTLSCSPISGHRSVSWYQQTPGQGLQFLFEYFSETQRNKGNFPGRFSGRQFSNSRSEMNVSTLELGDSALYLCASSLLGPMSSYEQYFGPGTRLTVT.

The chain recombines TRBV19 with TRBJ2-7; D may be TRBD1 or TRBD2 (5 bases each). The CDR3 runs 12 residues. V lost 3 bases to trimming and J lost 3 bases, with 6 bases between them. Germline-derived CDR1 and CDR2 are LNHDA and SQIVND (reference sequence). The CDR3 DNA sequence: TGTGCCAGTAGTATTGGGGGCTACGAGCAGTACTTC. Protein product: CASSIGGYEQYF.

The chain uses TRBV15 and TRBJ2-5; 8 nucleotides agree with TRBD2. With V trimmed by 1 base and J by 3 bases, 7 bases remained unmatched. The CDR3 runs to 16 residues. Germline CDR1 is LNHNV and CDR2 is YYDKDF (reference sequence). The CDR3 region is CATSRAGRAGEETQYF. CDR3 bases: TGTGCCACCAGCAGAGCCGGGAGGGCCGGGGAAGAGACCCAGTACTTC.

The chain couples TRBV2 to TRBJ1-1; D is unclear. The CDR3 runs 11 residues. The germline gives CDR1 SNHLY, CDR2 FYNNEI. V was cut by 2 bases and J by 6 bases, with 4 bases left in between. The CDR3 is CASSEPAEAFF. The CDR3 nucleotides are TGTGCCAGCAGTGAACCCGCTGAAGCTTTCTTT.

CDR3 amino acids: CASSFGSSEAFF. DNA for the CDR3: TGTGCCAGCAGTTTTGGGAGCAGCGAAGCTTTCTTT. V is TRBV12-3 or TRBV12-4 and J is TRBJ1-1; D gene uncertain. V was cut by 3 bases and J by 8 bases, with 10 bases left in between. The CDR3 covers 12 residues.

The chain couples TRBV11-2 to TRBJ1-5, with a tentative D call TRBD1 (5 bases). The CDR3 length is 15 residues. Deletions cut 4 bases from V and 3 bases from J, with 13 bases between. CDR1 is SGHAT, CDR2 FQNNGV, per germline. This chain's CDR3 is CASSYTTGVNQPQHF. As DNA, the CDR3 is TGTGCCAGCAGCTACACTACGGGGGTCAATCAGCCCCAGCATTTT.

This clone was counted a few times. The chain carries TRBV19 and TRBJ2-1; the match to TRBD2 covers 10 bases. Trimming removed 5 bases from V and 7 bases from J; junction bases left unmatched: 14. Germline CDR1 and CDR2: LNHDA and SQIVND (reference sequence). The CDR3 is 17 residues long. DNA of the CDR3: TGTGCCAGTAGTCCCGCTTGGGATAGCGGGAGGTCGAATGAGCAGTTCTTC. Its protein product is CASSPAWDSGRSNEQFF.